This TCR beta chain was recovered during a study of OX40 agonist ivuxolimab in advanced cancers. At the level of the study: An anti-OX40 (CD134) antibody with agonistic activity, ivuxolimab, was administered to patients.

Profiled with immunoSEQ multiplex PCR; TCRdb holds only in-frame clones, not every one. The repertoire holds 70,000 or so clones, 84% seen once, with around 0.78% in the top ten. Germline lookup yields CDR1 MNHNS and CDR2 SASEGT. V was clipped by 4 bases and J by 4 bases; unmatched bases: 8. The CDR3 consists of 15 residues. This clone came up a few times. The specimen comprised CD4+ or CD8+ T cells sorted from blood, sampled in a trial of the OX40 agonist ivuxolimab. This clonotype originated in an adult with an advanced solid tumor such as melanoma, head and neck, liver or kidney cancer. The chain recombines TRBV6-1 with TRBJ2-5; 8 bases agree with TRBD2. The CDR3 sequence: CASSGSGGPGETQYF. The CDR3 DNA sequence: TGTGCCAGCAGTGGATCGGGAGGGCCGGGAGAGACCCAGTACTTC.